These T cell receptor beta chains were read from a single sample in a study of shared clonotypes between healthy human individuals. Only in-frame clones appear in the TCRdb table, and some are missing; sequencing was by immunoSEQ multiplex PCR. The table shows roughly 2,500,000 clones, with 80% to 95% occurring only once. The sequenced material came from naive CD4+ T cells from PBMCs. The receptors here all came from a man aged 18 to 30 in good health. Some clones in this sample may be carry-over from other donors' samples. Both conserved end residues are part of each CDR3. D genes are given only for firm matches. Clone size appears in some rows only: once, few, many, or a class for an expanded clone.

CDR3nt: TGTGCCAGCAGTTACTCGTCGGCAGGGGCGGCCGAGCAGTACTTC
CDR3aa: CASSYSSAGAAEQYF
j_gene: TRBJ2-7
v_gene: TRBV6-5
abundance: -
d_gene: -

CDR3nt: TGTGCCAGCAGTGGCCAGGGGGTCTGGTATGGCTACACCTTC
CDR3aa: CASSGQGVWYGYTF
j_gene: TRBJ1-2
v_gene: TRBV25-1
abundance: -
d_gene: TRBD1

CDR3nt: TGTGCCAGCAGCCAAGATCGTTGGGGACAGGGGACAGATACGCAGTATTTT
CDR3aa: CASSQDRWGQGTDTQYF
j_gene: TRBJ2-3
v_gene: TRBV14
abundance: -
d_gene: TRBD1

CDR3nt: TGTGCCAGTAGTATATGGTCTGGAGGGGAGGTTGAGCAGTTCTTC
CDR3aa: CASSIWSGGEVEQFF
j_gene: TRBJ2-1
v_gene: TRBV19
abundance: -
d_gene: -

CDR3nt: TGTGCCAGCAGCGTAGTTGGGGACACCGGGGAGCTGTTTTTT
CDR3aa: CASSVVGDTGELFF
j_gene: TRBJ2-2
v_gene: TRBV9
abundance: -
d_gene: -

CDR3nt: TGCAGCGTTGACTTGGGATACGAGCAGTACTTC
CDR3aa: CSVDLGYEQYF
j_gene: TRBJ2-7
v_gene: TRBV29-1
abundance: -
d_gene: -

CDR3nt: TGTGCCAGCAGCTTAGGGGGGACGGGCAATCAGCCCCAGCATTTT
CDR3aa: CASSLGGTGNQPQHF
j_gene: TRBJ1-5
v_gene: TRBV7-2
abundance: once
d_gene: -

CDR3nt: TGTGCCAGCAGCTCGGGACAGCCGTACCAAGAGACCCAGTACTTC
CDR3aa: CASSSGQPYQETQYF
j_gene: TRBJ2-5
v_gene: TRBV5-5
abundance: -
d_gene: TRBD1

CDR3nt: TGTGCCACCAGCAGGAGGTACGGACAGGTGGGCGAAAAACTGTTTTTT
CDR3aa: CATSRRYGQVGEKLFF
j_gene: TRBJ1-4
v_gene: TRBV15
abundance: -
d_gene: TRBD1

CDR3nt: TGTGCCAGCAGTGAATTATGGGCAGGGCTAGGACAAGAGACCCAGTACTTC
CDR3aa: CASSELWAGLGQETQYF
j_gene: TRBJ2-5
v_gene: TRBV25-1
abundance: -
d_gene: -

CDR3nt: TGTGCCAGCTCACCCAATGGGAGGCTGAACACTGAAGCTTTCTTT
CDR3aa: CASSPNGRLNTEAFF
j_gene: TRBJ1-1
v_gene: TRBV18
abundance: -
d_gene: -

CDR3nt: TGTGCCAGCAGCTTAGCGCAAACTCCACCAGAGACCCAGTACTTC
CDR3aa: CASSLAQTPPETQYF
j_gene: TRBJ2-5
v_gene: TRBV7-9
abundance: -
d_gene: -

CDR3nt: TGTGCCAGCAGCTGGGGGGGCCTAGCAGATAGCACAGATACGCAGTATTTT
CDR3aa: CASSWGGLADSTDTQYF
j_gene: TRBJ2-3
v_gene: TRBV11-2
abundance: -
d_gene: -

CDR3nt: TGTGCCAGTAGCCCTCGGGTCCAGGGCACTGAAGCTTTCTTT
CDR3aa: CASSPRVQGTEAFF
j_gene: TRBJ1-1
v_gene: TRBV19
abundance: -
d_gene: -

CDR3nt: TGCGCCAGCAGGGGGCTCCTCTACGAGCAGTACTTC
CDR3aa: CASRGLLYEQYF
j_gene: TRBJ2-7
v_gene: TRBV5-1
abundance: -
d_gene: -

CDR3nt: TGTGCCAGCAGTTTAGGCTCAATAGACGATGAGCAGTTCTTC
CDR3aa: CASSLGSIDDEQFF
j_gene: TRBJ2-1
v_gene: TRBV28
abundance: -
d_gene: -

CDR3nt: TGTGCCAGCAGCCCCGTCACGGGTGCCCAAGAGACCCAGTACTTC
CDR3aa: CASSPVTGAQETQYF
j_gene: TRBJ2-5
v_gene: TRBV7-9
abundance: -
d_gene: -

CDR3nt: TGTGCCAGTAGTATAGTAGGCCCGGGGTTTCAGCCCCAGCATTTT
CDR3aa: CASSIVGPGFQPQHF
j_gene: TRBJ1-5
v_gene: TRBV19
abundance: -
d_gene: -

CDR3nt: TGCGCCAGCAGCTTGACCCCAGGTGAAAAACTGTTTTTT
CDR3aa: CASSLTPGEKLFF
j_gene: TRBJ1-4
v_gene: TRBV5-1
abundance: once
d_gene: -

CDR3nt: TGCGCCAGCAGCCAAGATATGAGCCTAGCGAGCTCCTACAATGAGCAGTTCTTC
CDR3aa: CASSQDMSLASSYNEQFF
j_gene: TRBJ2-1
v_gene: TRBV4-1
abundance: -
d_gene: -

CDR3nt: TGTGCCAGCAGTGATCCGGGACAAACCGCTAACAATGAGCAGTTCTTC
CDR3aa: CASSDPGQTANNEQFF
j_gene: TRBJ2-1
v_gene: TRBV6-1
abundance: -
d_gene: -

CDR3nt: TGTGCCATCAGCCCCAGGGGGGACACTGAAGCTTTCTTT
CDR3aa: CAISPRGDTEAFF
j_gene: TRBJ1-1
v_gene: TRBV10-3
abundance: -
d_gene: TRBD1

CDR3nt: TGTGCCAGCAGCTTATGGGCATGGGAAGAGCAGTACTTC
CDR3aa: CASSLWAWEEQYF
j_gene: TRBJ2-7
v_gene: TRBV7-2
abundance: once
d_gene: -

CDR3nt: TGTGCCAGCAGCCAAGCCCTAGCGGGAGGTTCCGGGGAGCTGTTTTTT
CDR3aa: CASSQALAGGSGELFF
j_gene: TRBJ2-2
v_gene: TRBV5-4
abundance: -
d_gene: TRBD2

CDR3nt: TGTGCCAGCAGTCTCAGGGGGCTGTACAATGAGCAGTTCTTC
CDR3aa: CASSLRGLYNEQFF
j_gene: TRBJ2-1
v_gene: TRBV6-5
abundance: -
d_gene: TRBD1

CDR3nt: TGTGCCTGGAGTGTAACTATCGAAGGGAATGAGCAGTTCTTC
CDR3aa: CAWSVTIEGNEQFF
j_gene: TRBJ2-1
v_gene: TRBV30
abundance: -
d_gene: -

CDR3nt: TGTGCCAGCAGCTTAGGGCTAGCGGGAGACAATGAGCAGTTCTTC
CDR3aa: CASSLGLAGDNEQFF
j_gene: TRBJ2-1
v_gene: TRBV7-6
abundance: -
d_gene: TRBD2

CDR3nt: TGCAGCGGAATGACGGATTTGCGAGGGTTCTTC
CDR3aa: CSGMTDLRGFF
j_gene: TRBJ2-1
v_gene: TRBV29-1
abundance: -
d_gene: -

CDR3nt: TGTGCCAGCAGCCCTACCCCCTCTGGACAGGGAATGAATGAGCAGTTCTTC
CDR3aa: CASSPTPSGQGMNEQFF
j_gene: TRBJ2-1
v_gene: TRBV7-7
abundance: -
d_gene: TRBD1

CDR3nt: TGTGCCAGCAGCTCAGGGGGGTGGACGGACACTGAAGCTTTCTTT
CDR3aa: CASSSGGWTDTEAFF
j_gene: TRBJ1-1
v_gene: TRBV5-5
abundance: -
d_gene: TRBD1

CDR3nt: TGTGCCAGCAGCTTACCTAGAGCGGGAAACAATGAGCAGTTCTTC
CDR3aa: CASSLPRAGNNEQFF
j_gene: TRBJ2-1
v_gene: TRBV11-3
abundance: -
d_gene: TRBD2

CDR3nt: TGTGCCAGCAGCGTAGATGGGGGGAAGAACGAGCAGTACTTC
CDR3aa: CASSVDGGKNEQYF
j_gene: TRBJ2-7
v_gene: TRBV9
abundance: -
d_gene: -

CDR3nt: TGTGCCAGCGGATTATCAGATACGCAGTATTTT
CDR3aa: CASGLSDTQYF
j_gene: TRBJ2-3
v_gene: TRBV7-2
abundance: -
d_gene: -

CDR3nt: TGTGCCAGACGACAGGCGTATGGCTACACCTTC
CDR3aa: CARRQAYGYTF
j_gene: TRBJ1-2
v_gene: TRBV19
abundance: -
d_gene: -

CDR3nt: TGCGCCAGCAGCTCAGCCCCCCGTGGAAGCGGACCCACAGATACGCAGTATTTT
CDR3aa: CASSSAPRGSGPTDTQYF
j_gene: TRBJ2-3
v_gene: TRBV4-3
abundance: -
d_gene: -

CDR3nt: TGTGCCAGCAGCCTAACTATTCAAGAGACCCAGTACTTC
CDR3aa: CASSLTIQETQYF
j_gene: TRBJ2-5
v_gene: TRBV7-3
abundance: -
d_gene: -

CDR3nt: TGTGCCAGCAGTCCCCATAAGGTCTATGGCTACACCTTC
CDR3aa: CASSPHKVYGYTF
j_gene: TRBJ1-2
v_gene: TRBV28
abundance: -
d_gene: -

CDR3nt: TGTGCCAGCAGTGATGGGGGCAGCACCTACGAGCAGTACTTC
CDR3aa: CASSDGGSTYEQYF
j_gene: TRBJ2-7
v_gene: TRBV6-1
abundance: -
d_gene: -

CDR3nt: TGTGCCAGCAGGCTTATTTCGGGACTCCTATACAATGAGCAGTTCTTC
CDR3aa: CASRLISGLLYNEQFF
j_gene: TRBJ2-1
v_gene: TRBV28
abundance: -
d_gene: -

CDR3nt: TGTGCCAGAAGCTCCTCCCCCGCCCTTATCGGGAGGGCCGACAACAACAATGAGCAGTTCTTC
CDR3aa: CARSSSPALIGRADNNNEQFF
j_gene: TRBJ2-1
v_gene: TRBV5-3
abundance: -
d_gene: TRBD2

CDR3nt: TGTGCCAGCTCCCCTACTAGCGGGAGTTTCCCAGATACGCAGTATTTT
CDR3aa: CASSPTSGSFPDTQYF
j_gene: TRBJ2-3
v_gene: TRBV18
abundance: -
d_gene: TRBD2

CDR3nt: TGCAGCGTTACTGATGCACCCAGGGGACGTCAATTTCGATACTACGAGCAGTACTTC
CDR3aa: CSVTDAPRGRQFRYYEQYF
j_gene: TRBJ2-7
v_gene: TRBV29-1
abundance: -
d_gene: -

CDR3nt: TGTGCCAGCAGCTTGCAGGGCTCCTACAATGAGCAGTTCTTC
CDR3aa: CASSLQGSYNEQFF
j_gene: TRBJ2-1
v_gene: TRBV11-3
abundance: -
d_gene: -

CDR3nt: TGTGCCTGCCCTGGGGTTGCGAGGGAAAAACTGTTTTTT
CDR3aa: CACPGVAREKLFF
j_gene: TRBJ1-4
v_gene: TRBV30
abundance: -
d_gene: -

CDR3nt: TGCGCCAGCAGCCAGTTACAGATCCGCAATCAGCCCCAGCATTTT
CDR3aa: CASSQLQIRNQPQHF
j_gene: TRBJ1-5
v_gene: TRBV4-1
abundance: few
d_gene: -

CDR3nt: TGTGCCAGCAGTGCCCCCCCGGGACAGAGCATGAACACTGAAGCTTTCTTT
CDR3aa: CASSAPPGQSMNTEAFF
j_gene: TRBJ1-1
v_gene: TRBV25-1
abundance: -
d_gene: TRBD1

CDR3nt: TGTGCCAGCAGTAACCCCACGAAGGCAGACCTTCGCAATGAGCAGTTCTTC
CDR3aa: CASSNPTKADLRNEQFF
j_gene: TRBJ2-1
v_gene: TRBV25-1
abundance: -
d_gene: -

CDR3nt: TGTGCCAGCTCACCAATCGGAGGGATAGATACGCAGTATTTT
CDR3aa: CASSPIGGIDTQYF
j_gene: TRBJ2-3
v_gene: TRBV18
abundance: once
d_gene: -

CDR3nt: TGTGCCAGCAGTTACAACTATGGGGGCACTGAAGCTTTCTTT
CDR3aa: CASSYNYGGTEAFF
j_gene: TRBJ1-1
v_gene: TRBV6-6
abundance: -
d_gene: -

CDR3nt: TGCGCCAGCAGCCTAACCGGGTCGGGGAACACTGAAGCTTTCTTT
CDR3aa: CASSLTGSGNTEAFF
j_gene: TRBJ1-1
v_gene: TRBV4-1
abundance: -
d_gene: -

CDR3nt: TGTGCCAGCAGCACCCGGGACAGGGGGCGCGTTGGCAATCAGCCCCAGCATTTT
CDR3aa: CASSTRDRGRVGNQPQHF
j_gene: TRBJ1-5
v_gene: TRBV7-8
abundance: -
d_gene: TRBD1

CDR3nt: TGCGCCAGCAGCCAAGACGGCGCCTGGTTCACTGAAGCTTTCTTT
CDR3aa: CASSQDGAWFTEAFF
j_gene: TRBJ1-1
v_gene: TRBV4-3
abundance: -
d_gene: -

CDR3nt: TGTGCCAGCAGCTTAGCCAAGCCCCAGCATTTT
CDR3aa: CASSLAKPQHF
j_gene: TRBJ1-5
v_gene: TRBV11-2
abundance: -
d_gene: -

CDR3nt: TGCGCCAGCAGCCAAGATGCGGGGGGCGTAGCGCGCGAGCAGTACTTC
CDR3aa: CASSQDAGGVAREQYF
j_gene: TRBJ2-7
v_gene: TRBV4-3
abundance: -
d_gene: TRBD2

CDR3nt: TGCGCCAGCAGCTTGGCCAGCGGGAGCTACAATGAGCAGTTCTTC
CDR3aa: CASSLASGSYNEQFF
j_gene: TRBJ2-1
v_gene: TRBV5-1
abundance: -
d_gene: TRBD2

CDR3nt: TGTGCCAGTAGTATTGGTGCGTCCACTGGAAACACCATATATTTT
CDR3aa: CASSIGASTGNTIYF
j_gene: TRBJ1-3
v_gene: TRBV19
abundance: -
d_gene: -